This is a list of T cell receptor beta chains from one sample in a study of human T cells and chemical hapten exposure. TCRdb re-called the RACE reads with MiXCR, one entry per CDR3 protein. The sample carries 180,000 or so distinct CDR3 sequences, about 20% recorded once. The material was whole blood, obtained in connection with sensitization to the hapten diphenylcyclopropenone (DPC). Receptors were obtained from a woman in her forties or fifties with alopecia areata. Some clones in this sample may be carry-over from other donors' samples. Both conserved end residues are part of each CDR3. The D gene is left open where the match is weak. Clone size is not always given. Where it is, it says once, few, many or a class for expanded clones.

D: TRBD1; J: TRBJ2-1; V: TRBV5-1; size: few; DNA: TGCGCCAGCAGCCCCCCAAGGACAGGAAAGAGAGAGCAGTTCTTC; CDR3: CASSPPRTGKREQFF
D: TRBD2; J: TRBJ2-5; V: TRBV5-1; size: .; DNA: TGCGCCAGCAGCTTCGGACTAGCTTCGAAAGAGACCCAGTACTTC; CDR3: CASSFGLASKETQYF
D: TRBD1; J: TRBJ2-7; V: TRBV29-1; size: .; DNA: TGCAGCGTTGAATTGACAGGGAAGGGCTACGAGCAGTACTTC; CDR3: CSVELTGKGYEQYF
D: TRBD1; J: TRBJ1-2; V: TRBV3-1; size: few; DNA: TGTGCCAGCAGCGAGGAACAGGGGCTGAACTATGGCTACACCTTC; CDR3: CASSEEQGLNYGYTF
D: TRBD2; J: TRBJ2-1; V: TRBV10-3; size: .; DNA: TGTGCCATCAGTGAGTCGACTGGCGGGAGGAGTAATGAGCAGTTCTTC; CDR3: CAISESTGGRSNEQFF
D: .; J: TRBJ2-5; V: TRBV7-9; size: few; DNA: TGTGCCAGCAGCGGAGACCAGGGGGGGGAAGAGACCCAGTACTTC; CDR3: CASSGDQGGEETQYF
D: TRBD1; J: TRBJ1-3; V: TRBV10-2; size: .; DNA: TGCGCCAGCAGTGATGCCCAGGGGGCTGGAAACACCATATATTTT; CDR3: CASSDAQGAGNTIYF
D: .; J: TRBJ1-6; V: TRBV27; size: many; DNA: TGTGCCAGCAGCCAAAATTTTGGCAATTCACCCCTCCACTTT; CDR3: CASSQNFGNSPLHF
D: .; J: TRBJ2-2; V: TRBV24-1; size: few; DNA: TGTGCCACCAGTGATCCCAGGGGAGCCGGGGAGCTGTTTTTT; CDR3: CATSDPRGAGELFF
D: TRBD1; J: TRBJ2-3; V: TRBV7-2; size: few; DNA: TGTGCCAGCAGCTTAGATCCCGGACAGGGGGGAAGAGGAACGCAGTATTTT; CDR3: CASSLDPGQGGRGTQYF
D: .; J: TRBJ1-4; V: TRBV3-1; size: few; DNA: TGTGCCAGCAGCGACGTAGTGGGAGTGGATGAAAAACTGTTTTTT; CDR3: CASSDVVGVDEKLFF
D: .; J: TRBJ2-1; V: TRBV7-2; size: few; DNA: TGTGCCAGCACCTTAGGGGTCTACAATGAGCAGTTCTTC; CDR3: CASTLGVYNEQFF
D: .; J: TRBJ1-1; V: TRBV7-8; size: .; DNA: TGTGCCAGCAGCGCGGGACGCTCGACTGAAGCTTTCTTT; CDR3: CASSAGRSTEAFF
D: .; J: TRBJ2-7; V: TRBV7-8; size: few; DNA: TGTGCCAGCAGCTTCGCCCTAGCGACCTACGAGCAGTACTTC; CDR3: CASSFALATYEQYF
D: .; J: TRBJ2-4; V: TRBV29-1; size: few; DNA: TGCAGCGTACAGGGTCGGGCCAAAAACATTCAGTACTTC; CDR3: CSVQGRAKNIQYF
D: .; J: TRBJ1-2; V: TRBV12-3/TRBV12-4; size: few; DNA: TGTGCCAGCAGTTTGGGAGATGGCTACACCTTC; CDR3: CASSLGDGYTF
D: .; J: TRBJ2-7; V: TRBV7-8; size: .; DNA: TGTGCCAGCAGCTTAGTGGTGTCAGGGGCCAACTCCTACGAGCAGTACTTC; CDR3: CASSLVVSGANSYEQYF